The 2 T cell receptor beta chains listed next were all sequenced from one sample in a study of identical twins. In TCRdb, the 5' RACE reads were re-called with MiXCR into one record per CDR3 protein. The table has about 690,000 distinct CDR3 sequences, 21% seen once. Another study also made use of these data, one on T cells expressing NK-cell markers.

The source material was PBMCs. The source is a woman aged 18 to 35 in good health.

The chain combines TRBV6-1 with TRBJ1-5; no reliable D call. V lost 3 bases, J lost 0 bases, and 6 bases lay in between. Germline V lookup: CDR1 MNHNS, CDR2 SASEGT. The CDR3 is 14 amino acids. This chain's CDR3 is CASSEQSSNQPQHF. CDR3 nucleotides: TGTGCCAGCAGTGAGCAGAGTAGCAATCAGCCCCAGCATTTT.

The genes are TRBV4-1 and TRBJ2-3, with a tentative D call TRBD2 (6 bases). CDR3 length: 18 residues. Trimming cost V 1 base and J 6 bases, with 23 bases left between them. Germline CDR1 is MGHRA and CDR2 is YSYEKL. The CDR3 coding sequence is TGCGCCAGCAGCCAAGGTCGGCGGCTAGCGCCTTATGGGGATACGCAGTATTTT. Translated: CASSQGRRLAPYGDTQYF.